These T cell receptor beta chains were read from a single sample in a study of blood T cells in healthy people across ages. TCRdb called the 5' RACE reads again in MiXCR, with one record for every CDR3 protein. The sample holds around 820,000 distinct CDR3 sequences, about 25% seen once. These data were also reused for a study on T cells of mothers and their children.

Sequences were obtained from blood. The source of these receptors is a boy between 10 and 17 years old in good health. The CDR3 runs from the conserved cysteine through the conserved F or W. The D gene is left open where the match is weak. Not all rows give a size; the values are once, few, many and, for expanded clones, a class.

d_gene: NA; abundance: NA; v_gene: TRBV7-2; j_gene: TRBJ2-7; CDR3nt: TGTGCCAGCAGCTTACCCTCGAGTAGCTCCTACGAGCAGTACTTC; CDR3aa: CASSLPSSSSYEQYF
d_gene: TRBD1; abundance: few; v_gene: TRBV12-3/TRBV12-4; j_gene: TRBJ1-2; CDR3nt: TGTGCCAGCAGCCGCGGTCGGGACAGGGGTCTCGGCTACACCTTC; CDR3aa: CASSRGRDRGLGYTF
d_gene: NA; abundance: few; v_gene: TRBV14; j_gene: TRBJ2-7; CDR3nt: TGTGCCAGCAGCTATGTACTAGGAAACTTCTACGAGCAGTACTTC; CDR3aa: CASSYVLGNFYEQYF
d_gene: TRBD2; abundance: NA; v_gene: TRBV7-6; j_gene: TRBJ2-1; CDR3nt: TGTGCCAGCAGCGTACTCGGGACTAGTGGTGAGCAGTTCTTC; CDR3aa: CASSVLGTSGEQFF
d_gene: NA; abundance: NA; v_gene: TRBV20-1; j_gene: TRBJ1-2; CDR3nt: TGCAGTGCTAATAGGGCCAACTATGGCTACACCTTC; CDR3aa: CSANRANYGYTF
d_gene: NA; abundance: NA; v_gene: TRBV20-1; j_gene: TRBJ2-7; CDR3nt: TGCAGTGCTGCCGTGCGGTACGGACATCCTTACGAGCAGTACTTC; CDR3aa: CSAAVRYGHPYEQYF
d_gene: NA; abundance: once; v_gene: TRBV20-1; j_gene: TRBJ2-6; CDR3nt: TGCAGTGCCTCGGGACACCTCTCTGGGGCCAACGTCCTGACTTTC; CDR3aa: CSASGHLSGANVLTF
d_gene: NA; abundance: NA; v_gene: TRBV7-9; j_gene: TRBJ1-3; CDR3nt: TGTGCCAGCAGCCCCATAGACACCATATATTTT; CDR3aa: CASSPIDTIYF
d_gene: NA; abundance: few; v_gene: TRBV20-1; j_gene: TRBJ1-2; CDR3nt: TGCAGTGCTAGAAGCTTGGAAAAGGACCCGGGGTACGGCTACACCTTC; CDR3aa: CSARSLEKDPGYGYTF
d_gene: NA; abundance: few; v_gene: TRBV20-1; j_gene: TRBJ2-7; CDR3nt: TGCAGTGCTAGAGATCTGCAAGGGGATGACTACGAGCAGTACTTC; CDR3aa: CSARDLQGDDYEQYF
d_gene: TRBD2; abundance: few; v_gene: TRBV7-8; j_gene: TRBJ2-2; CDR3nt: TGTGCCAGCAGCTTAACAAGACTAGCGGGAACGGACACCGGGGAGCTGTTTTTT; CDR3aa: CASSLTRLAGTDTGELFF
d_gene: NA; abundance: few; v_gene: TRBV7-9; j_gene: TRBJ1-2; CDR3nt: TGTGCCAGCAGCTTAGAGGGATGGAACTGTGGCTACACCTTC; CDR3aa: CASSLEGWNCGYTF
d_gene: NA; abundance: few; v_gene: TRBV7-9; j_gene: TRBJ2-6; CDR3nt: TGTGCGGTTGGTCTCGGCTCTGGGGCCAACGTCCTGACTTTC; CDR3aa: CAVGLGSGANVLTF
d_gene: TRBD2; abundance: NA; v_gene: TRBV6-2/TRBV6-3; j_gene: TRBJ2-5; CDR3nt: TGTGCCAGCAGTAATACCGGGACTAAACAAGAGACCCAGTACTTC; CDR3aa: CASSNTGTKQETQYF
d_gene: TRBD1; abundance: NA; v_gene: TRBV6-2/TRBV6-3; j_gene: TRBJ1-1; CDR3nt: TGTGCCAGCAGTTCCCGGACAGGGGACACTGAAGCTTTCTTT; CDR3aa: CASSSRTGDTEAFF
d_gene: NA; abundance: few; v_gene: TRBV7-3; j_gene: TRBJ2-3; CDR3nt: TGTGCCAGCAGCTTTGGTGCAGGAGGGCGAACAGATACGCAGTATTTT; CDR3aa: CASSFGAGGRTDTQYF
d_gene: NA; abundance: few; v_gene: TRBV4-1; j_gene: TRBJ2-7; CDR3nt: TGCGCCAGCAGCGCCTCGCCCTCCTACGAGCAGTACTTC; CDR3aa: CASSASPSYEQYF
d_gene: NA; abundance: few; v_gene: TRBV20-1; j_gene: TRBJ2-7; CDR3nt: TGCAGTGCTAGAGTTCACGGGTCCTTCTACGAGCAGTACTTC; CDR3aa: CSARVHGSFYEQYF
d_gene: TRBD2; abundance: NA; v_gene: TRBV27; j_gene: TRBJ2-5; CDR3nt: TGTGCCAGCAGTCCCGGACTAGCGGACACAAAAGAGACCCAGTACTTC; CDR3aa: CASSPGLADTKETQYF
d_gene: NA; abundance: NA; v_gene: TRBV11-1; j_gene: TRBJ1-2; CDR3nt: TGTGCCAGCAGCTTCCACCCGTGGCAGACTAACTATGGCTACACCTTC; CDR3aa: CASSFHPWQTNYGYTF
d_gene: TRBD1; abundance: NA; v_gene: TRBV6-5; j_gene: TRBJ1-1; CDR3nt: TGTGCCAGCAGCGACGGGACAGCCCTGGGGGCTGAAGCTTTCTTT; CDR3aa: CASSDGTALGAEAFF
d_gene: TRBD1; abundance: few; v_gene: TRBV11-2; j_gene: TRBJ2-3; CDR3nt: TGTGCCAGCAGCTTGCGACAGGGTTCCTACACAGATACGCAGTATTTT; CDR3aa: CASSLRQGSYTDTQYF
d_gene: TRBD1; abundance: few; v_gene: TRBV11-2; j_gene: TRBJ2-4; CDR3nt: TGTGCCAGCAGGGCCACAGGGGCGACCAAAAACATTCAGTACTTC; CDR3aa: CASRATGATKNIQYF
d_gene: NA; abundance: NA; v_gene: TRBV5-5; j_gene: TRBJ1-2; CDR3nt: TGTGCCAGCAGCCAAGACAGGACCTATGGCTACACCTTC; CDR3aa: CASSQDRTYGYTF
d_gene: NA; abundance: NA; v_gene: TRBV6-5; j_gene: TRBJ1-2; CDR3nt: TGTGCCAGCAGAGGGACATCCAACTATGGCTACACCTTC; CDR3aa: CASRGTSNYGYTF
d_gene: NA; abundance: NA; v_gene: TRBV5-1; j_gene: TRBJ2-1; CDR3nt: TGCGCCAGCAGACCCATTAATAAACACAATGAGCAGTTCTTC; CDR3aa: CASRPINKHNEQFF
d_gene: TRBD2; abundance: NA; v_gene: TRBV7-9; j_gene: TRBJ2-5; CDR3nt: TGTGCCAGCAGCTCTGGACTAGCGGGAGGGCCAGTCGGAGAGACCCAGTACTTC; CDR3aa: CASSSGLAGGPVGETQYF
d_gene: NA; abundance: NA; v_gene: TRBV29-1; j_gene: TRBJ1-1; CDR3nt: TGCAGCGTTGACGGGGGCAAAGGGAACACTGAAGCTTTCTTT; CDR3aa: CSVDGGKGNTEAFF
d_gene: NA; abundance: NA; v_gene: TRBV20-1; j_gene: TRBJ1-4; CDR3nt: TGCAGTGCCCGGGTGGATGCTAATGAAAAACTGTTTTTT; CDR3aa: CSARVDANEKLFF
d_gene: NA; abundance: NA; v_gene: TRBV20-1; j_gene: TRBJ2-7; CDR3nt: TGCAGTGCTAGAGATCAGGGCAGGGGGGACGAGCAGTACTTC; CDR3aa: CSARDQGRGDEQYF
d_gene: NA; abundance: NA; v_gene: TRBV28; j_gene: TRBJ1-2; CDR3nt: TGTGCCAGCAGTTTATTGCAGGGGCAGGGCTACACCTTC; CDR3aa: CASSLLQGQGYTF
d_gene: NA; abundance: NA; v_gene: TRBV11-2; j_gene: TRBJ2-5; CDR3nt: TGTGCCAGCAGCTTAATGGTTGCGGACCCTTGGGAGACCCAGTACTTC; CDR3aa: CASSLMVADPWETQYF
d_gene: TRBD1; abundance: few; v_gene: TRBV18; j_gene: TRBJ2-1; CDR3nt: TGTGCCAGCTCAGCCGATCGGGACAGGCGTGGCAATGAGCAGTTCTTC; CDR3aa: CASSADRDRRGNEQFF
d_gene: TRBD1; abundance: few; v_gene: TRBV20-1; j_gene: TRBJ1-6; CDR3nt: TGCAGTGCTAGAGATTTTCGAGGGACAGGAGGAAATTCACCCCTCCACTTT; CDR3aa: CSARDFRGTGGNSPLHF
d_gene: NA; abundance: NA; v_gene: TRBV3-1; j_gene: TRBJ1-1; CDR3nt: TGTGCCAGCAGCCATACCGACAGAGAGAACACTGAAGCTTTCTTT; CDR3aa: CASSHTDRENTEAFF
d_gene: NA; abundance: few; v_gene: TRBV4-2; j_gene: TRBJ1-2; CDR3nt: TGTGCCAGCAGCGCGGGGTTGGGGGGCTATGGCTACACCTTC; CDR3aa: CASSAGLGGYGYTF
d_gene: NA; abundance: few; v_gene: TRBV20-1; j_gene: TRBJ2-2; CDR3nt: TGCAGTGCTATAGGAACCGGGGGCAGGAGCATTAACGGGGAGCTGTTTTTT; CDR3aa: CSAIGTGGRSINGELFF
d_gene: TRBD1; abundance: few; v_gene: TRBV7-2; j_gene: TRBJ2-2; CDR3nt: TGTGCCAGCAGCTTAGAGATAGGGGGCATAACCGGGGAGCTGTTTTTT; CDR3aa: CASSLEIGGITGELFF
d_gene: NA; abundance: NA; v_gene: TRBV9; j_gene: TRBJ2-1; CDR3nt: TGTGCCAGCAGCGTAACGGGGCGGGACCACAATGAGCAGTTCTTC; CDR3aa: CASSVTGRDHNEQFF
d_gene: NA; abundance: few; v_gene: TRBV15; j_gene: TRBJ2-7; CDR3nt: TGTGCCACCAGCAGCGGTCAAGGGAGTTACGAGCAGTACTTC; CDR3aa: CATSSGQGSYEQYF
d_gene: NA; abundance: few; v_gene: TRBV6-5; j_gene: TRBJ2-1; CDR3nt: TGTGCCAGCAGTCGATCAGGGGTCAATGAGCAGTTCTTC; CDR3aa: CASSRSGVNEQFF
d_gene: NA; abundance: many; v_gene: TRBV7-2; j_gene: TRBJ1-5; CDR3nt: TGTGCCAGCAGCTGGGGCGACGGCAATCAGCCCCAGCATTTT; CDR3aa: CASSWGDGNQPQHF
d_gene: TRBD1; abundance: few; v_gene: TRBV7-2; j_gene: TRBJ2-7; CDR3nt: TGTGCCAGCAGCTTAGCGGACAGGTATGAGCAGTACTTC; CDR3aa: CASSLADRYEQYF
d_gene: NA; abundance: NA; v_gene: TRBV20-1; j_gene: TRBJ1-5; CDR3nt: TGCAGTGCTAGAGTGGGGGCCGGTAATCAGCCCCAGCATTTT; CDR3aa: CSARVGAGNQPQHF
d_gene: TRBD2; abundance: NA; v_gene: TRBV12-3/TRBV12-4; j_gene: TRBJ2-7; CDR3nt: TGTGCCAGCAGTTTCTATGGCGGGGGGCTTCCCTACGAGCAGTACTTC; CDR3aa: CASSFYGGGLPYEQYF
d_gene: TRBD1; abundance: few; v_gene: TRBV28; j_gene: TRBJ1-5; CDR3nt: TGTGCCAGCAGCCCTGGACAGGCGGTAGGGAATCAGCCCCAGCATTTT; CDR3aa: CASSPGQAVGNQPQHF
d_gene: NA; abundance: few; v_gene: TRBV28; j_gene: TRBJ2-1; CDR3nt: TGTGCCAGCAGCTACAGGGTGAATGAGCAATTCTTC; CDR3aa: CASSYRVNEQFF
d_gene: NA; abundance: NA; v_gene: TRBV6-6; j_gene: TRBJ2-3; CDR3nt: TGTGCCAGCAGTTACACTGGGGTTACAGATACGCAGTATTTT; CDR3aa: CASSYTGVTDTQYF
d_gene: NA; abundance: NA; v_gene: TRBV7-9; j_gene: TRBJ1-4; CDR3nt: TGTGCCAGCAGCTTATGGGGAGAGGATGAAAAACTGTTTTTT; CDR3aa: CASSLWGEDEKLFF
d_gene: NA; abundance: NA; v_gene: TRBV7-9; j_gene: TRBJ1-4; CDR3nt: TGTGCCAGCAGCCAAGCTTTTACTAATGAAAAACTGTTTTTT; CDR3aa: CASSQAFTNEKLFF
d_gene: TRBD1; abundance: few; v_gene: TRBV28; j_gene: TRBJ2-5; CDR3nt: TGTGCCAGCAGCCCGCTAGGACAGGGAGGACAAGAGACCCAGTACTTC; CDR3aa: CASSPLGQGGQETQYF
d_gene: NA; abundance: few; v_gene: TRBV12-3/TRBV12-4; j_gene: TRBJ2-7; CDR3nt: TGTGCCAGCAGCTCCGGGGATCTTACCTACGAGCAGTACTTC; CDR3aa: CASSSGDLTYEQYF
d_gene: NA; abundance: NA; v_gene: TRBV12-3/TRBV12-4; j_gene: TRBJ2-3; CDR3nt: TGTGCCAGCAGATACAGGGAGAGTAACACAGATACGCAGTATTTT; CDR3aa: CASRYRESNTDTQYF
d_gene: NA; abundance: NA; v_gene: TRBV4-3; j_gene: TRBJ2-3; CDR3nt: TGCGCCAGCAGCCAAGAACGGGTGGGGGGCCTCACAGATACGCAGTATTTT; CDR3aa: CASSQERVGGLTDTQYF
d_gene: NA; abundance: NA; v_gene: TRBV5-1; j_gene: TRBJ2-1; CDR3nt: TGCGCCAGCAGCCCCCTGGAGGGATTGTACAATGAGCAGTTCTTC; CDR3aa: CASSPLEGLYNEQFF
d_gene: NA; abundance: NA; v_gene: TRBV11-2; j_gene: TRBJ2-1; CDR3nt: TGTGCCAGCAGCTTTACGTGGGGCAATGAGCAGTTCTTC; CDR3aa: CASSFTWGNEQFF
d_gene: TRBD1; abundance: few; v_gene: TRBV20-1; j_gene: TRBJ2-5; CDR3nt: TGCAGTGCTAGAGATCGACCCCGAATCAAGACAGGGATCGAGGCCCAGTACTTC; CDR3aa: CSARDRPRIKTGIEAQYF